These 30 T cell receptor beta chains share one sample of origin, sequenced in a study of shared clonotypes between healthy human individuals. Cells designated naive CD8 were CD45RO-negative and were positively selected for CCR7, with terminally differentiated effector memory CD45RA+ cells excluded. Profiled with immunoSEQ multiplex PCR; TCRdb holds only in-frame clones, not every one. Seen here are under 1 million clones, 92% observed once, and the top ten hold less than 25%. Specimen: naive CD8+ T cells sorted from blood. All receptors come from a man under 40 in good health.

This rearrangement joins TRBV10-3 to TRBJ2-1; D unclear. The V end lost 4 bases, the J end lost 7 bases, and 8 bases lay between the germline ends. CDR1 and CDR2 (germline): ENHRY, SYGVKD. The CDR3 covers 12 residues. The CDR3 bases are TGTGCCATCAGTGTGACGGTAAATGAGCAGTTCTTC. Translation gives CAISVTVNEQFF.

The chain uses TRBV10-3 and TRBJ2-1; D remains ambiguous. Trimming stripped 10 bases from V and 13 bases from J, with 20 bases between. This CDR3 contains 12 residues. Germline V gives CDR1 ENHRY, CDR2 SYGVKD. CDR3 residues: CATQDGSANQFF. DNA of the CDR3: TGTGCCACCCAGGACGGGTCCGCCAATCAGTTCTTC.

The V gene is TRBV7-3, the J gene TRBJ1-1; D is possibly TRBD1 (5 bases). CDR1 SGHTA and CDR2 FQGTGA come from the germline V gene. V was pared by 5 bases and J by 6 bases, with 16 bases between. The CDR3 sequence is 14 residues long. The CDR3 loop reads CASSQTRGDAEAFF. CDR3 nucleotides: TGTGCCAGCAGCCAAACACGGGGGGATGCTGAAGCTTTCTTT.

V is TRBV16 and J is TRBJ2-3; TRBD2 aligns across 8 bases. Per the germline V gene, CDR1 is KGHSY and CDR2 is FQNENV. The CDR3 sequence is 23 residues long. The J segment lost 5 bases and the V segment lost 0 bases, leaving 28 bases of the junction unmatched. The CDR3, as DNA: TGTGCCAGCAGCCAATCGGAATCAGGGAGGGAGCATAGCTATCACAGCGGGAGAGATACGCAGTATTTT. Protein product: CASSQSESGREHSYHSGRDTQYF.

The gene calls are TRBV2 and TRBJ2-3; 7 bases are shared with TRBD1. Germline assignment: CDR1 SNHLY and CDR2 FYNNEI. The V gene end was trimmed by 7 bases and the J gene end by 3 bases; junction bases not matched to a gene: 7. This CDR3 has 14 amino acids. The CDR3 reads CASISGGVTDTQYF. In DNA, the CDR3 is TGTGCCAGCATTTCAGGGGGAGTGACAGATACGCAGTATTTT. Complete variable domain (other parts from reference TRBV2 and TRBJ2-3): EPEVTQTPSHQVTQMGQEVILRCVPISNHLYFYWYRQILGQKVEFLVSFYNNEISEKSEIFDDQFSVERPDGSNFTLKIRSTKLEDSAMYFCASISGGVTDTQYFGPGTRLTVL.

This clone has just one count. This chain connects TRBV6-5 to TRBJ1-3; 7 nucleotides align to TRBD1. The CDR3 loop spans 15 amino acids. The trim removed 0 bases at V and 9 bases at J, leaving 8 bases unmatched. CDR1 is MNHEY and CDR2 is SVGAGI in the germline V gene. In DNA, the CDR3 is TGTGCCAGCAGTTACTCGACAGGGAGTAGGGGCACCATATATTTT. The encoded protein is CASSYSTGSRGTIYF.

This sequence joins TRBV6-5 and TRBJ2-7; D is uncertain. Germline V gene sequence: CDR1 MNHEY, CDR2 SVGAGI. This CDR3 is 15 amino acids long. The V end lost 0 bases, the J end lost 1 base, and 10 bases lay between the germline ends. The CDR3 nucleotides are TGTGCCAGCAGTTACTCGAGTAGGGTGTCCTACGAGCAGTACTTC. Translation gives CASSYSSRVSYEQYF.

The rearrangement links TRBV5-8 to TRBJ1-2; D perhaps matches TRBD1 (5 bases). This CDR3 region has 14 residues. Germline V CDR1 and CDR2: SGHTS, YDEGEE. V lost 5 bases and J lost 4, with 15 bases in between. The CDR3 region is CASSGTGLGYGYTF. The DNA for the CDR3 is TGTGCCAGCAGTGGTACGGGGCTGGGCTATGGCTACACCTTC.

The J gene is TRBJ2-3, the V gene TRBV9, with D unresolved. CDR1 and CDR2 (germline): SGDLS, YYNGEE. Trimming shortened V by 3 bases and J by 4 bases, and 9 bases separated the two germline ends. There are 13 residues in the CDR3. The CDR3 sequence: CASSGPVPDTQYF. The CDR3 DNA reads as TGTGCCAGCAGCGGACCTGTGCCAGATACGCAGTATTTT. The full variable domain, its missing parts supplied by reference TRBV9 and TRBJ2-3, is DSGVTQTPKHLITATGQRVTLRCSPRSGDLSVYWYQQSLDQGLQFLIQYYNGEERAKGNILERFSAQQFPDLHSELNLSSLELGDSALYFCASSGPVPDTQYFGPGTRLTVL.

V gene TRBV9 combines with J gene TRBJ2-1; D might be TRBD1 or TRBD2, each matching 6 bases. The germline V gene encodes CDR1 SGDLS and CDR2 YYNGEE. The CDR3 covers 17 residues. V shed 0 bases and J shed 4 bases, with 17 bases lying between them. CDR3 DNA: TGTGCCAGCAGCGTAGTGGCAGAGGGGGGTTGGTACAATGAGCAGTTCTTC. Protein: CASSVVAEGGWYNEQFF.

V is TRBV5-6 and J is TRBJ2-7; 7 bases match TRBD1. Germline V gene sequence: CDR1 SGHDT, CDR2 YYEEEE. V lost 0 bases, J lost 4 bases, and 1 base stayed unmatched. The CDR3 loop spans 13 amino acids. The CDR3 coding sequence is TGTGCCAGCAGCTTGGAGACAGGGTACGAGCAGTACTTC. Encoded protein: CASSLETGYEQYF.

The CDR3 is CASGSIQPQHF. In nucleotides, the CDR3 is TGTGCCAGCGGATCTATTCAGCCCCAGCATTTT. The gene calls are TRBV6-1 and TRBJ1-5, with unresolved D. The CDR3 runs 11 residues. The V gene lost 8 bases and the J gene lost 6 bases, with 8 bases spanning the gap. CDR1 and CDR2 (germline): MNHNS, SASEGT.

V usage is TRBV7-9 and J usage is TRBJ2-3, with TRBD1 matching 9 bases. Germline CDR1 is SEHNR and CDR2 is FQNEAQ (reference sequence). Trimming took 3 bases from V and 2 from J; bases not matched to a gene: 6. The CDR3 runs to 16 residues. The chain's CDR3 is CASSFWWTGDTDTQYF. In DNA, the CDR3 is TGTGCCAGCAGCTTTTGGTGGACAGGGGACACAGATACGCAGTATTTT.

The chain carries TRBV6-1 and TRBJ1-1; D remains unclear. CDR1 is MNHNS and CDR2 is SASEGT in the germline V gene. Trimming cost V 7 bases and J 2 bases, with 14 bases left between them. The CDR3 length is 14 residues. The CDR3 loop is CASTTGVGNTEAFF. Here the CDR3 DNA reads TGTGCCAGCACCACGGGAGTGGGAAACACTGAAGCTTTCTTT.

The V and J genes are TRBV9 and TRBJ2-5; 8 positions match TRBD2. The CDR3 is made up of 14 amino acids. J gave up 5 bases and V 5 bases, and 8 bases lay outside the gene matches. Germline CDR1 reads SGDLS; CDR2 reads YYNGEE. The CDR3 nucleotides read TGTGCCAGCAGTCTCGGGGGGGCTCCGGAGACCCAGTACTTC. Translated, it gives CASSLGGAPETQYF.

This chain connects TRBV6-1 to TRBJ2-7; 12 nucleotides agree with TRBD2. Germline loops: CDR1 MNHNS, CDR2 SASEGT. After removal of 1 base from V and 3 bases from J, the junction contained 4 bases not matched to a gene. The CDR3 is 16 amino acids. As DNA, the CDR3 is TGTGCCAGCAGTGAAGGTCCGACTAGCGGGAGCTACGAGCAGTACTTC. Encoded protein: CASSEGPTSGSYEQYF.

The chain uses TRBV14 and TRBJ1-2, with D tentatively TRBD1 (5 bases). Germline loops: CDR1 SGHDN, CDR2 FVKESK. Trimming left V 4 bases short and J 2 bases short, with 11 bases between. CDR3 size: 14 residues. This chain's CDR3 is CASSRPGTNYGYTF. For the CDR3, the DNA is TGTGCCAGCAGCCGCCCCGGGACCAACTATGGCTACACCTTC.

V usage is TRBV29-1 and J usage is TRBJ2-7, with TRBD2 as a possible D gene (5 bases). The V end lost 4 bases, the J end lost 5 bases, and 18 bases lay between the germline ends. The germline CDR1 and CDR2 sequences are SQVTM and ANQGSEA. CDR3 length equals 14 residues. The CDR3 nucleotides read TGCAGCGTTGTCGCCTTCGGGCTGAGGGACGAGCAGTACTTC. This codes for CSVVAFGLRDEQYF.

The gene calls are TRBV2 and TRBJ2-1; no clear D gene. Germline CDR1 is SNHLY and CDR2 is FYNNEI. The CDR3 runs 15 residues. Trimming pared 3 bases from V and 0 bases from J, leaving 9 bases between. The CDR3 nucleotides are TGTGCCAGCAGTGATCGGCTTAGCTCCTACAATGAGCAGTTCTTC. Amino acid sequence: CASSDRLSSYNEQFF.

V gene TRBV7-9 combines with J gene TRBJ2-7; D not resolved. CDR1 is SEHNR, CDR2 FQNEAQ, per germline (reference sequence). The germline V and J ends were trimmed by 5 bases and 2 bases, with 13 bases remaining between them. The CDR3 spans 14 residues. CDR3: CASSPWTETYEQYF. The CDR3 DNA reads as TGTGCCAGCAGCCCTTGGACGGAAACCTACGAGCAGTACTTC.

The chain is built from TRBV29-1 and TRBJ2-7; TRBD1 is a possible D gene (5 bases). Germline V lookup: CDR1 SQVTM, CDR2 ANQGSEA. This CDR3 has 13 residues. Trimming took off 6 bases at V and 2 bases at J, with 14 bases between the two ends. The CDR3 nucleotides are TGCAGCGTCGAGACAGAGCCAACCTACGAGCAGTACTTC. Amino acids: CSVETEPTYEQYF.

This clone was observed once. The chain has TRBV15 and TRBJ2-5; D remains ambiguous. Germline loops: CDR1 LNHNV, CDR2 YYDKDF (reference sequence). V was pared by 5 bases and J by 5 bases, with 18 bases between. CDR3 length: 15 amino acids. CDR3 coding DNA: TGTGCCACCAGCCCCCACCGACCGGGCGGCGAGACCCAGTACTTC. Encoded protein: CATSPHRPGGETQYF. The whole variable domain, remainder taken from reference TRBV15 and TRBJ2-5, is DAMVIQNPRYQVTQFGKPVTLSCSQTLNHNVMYWYQQKSSQAPKLLFHYYDKDFNNEADTPDNFQSRRPNTSFCFLDIRSPGLGDTAMYLCATSPHRPGGETQYFGPGTRLLVL.

The V and J genes are TRBV11-2 and TRBJ1-2; D may be TRBD1 (5 bases). V was shortened by 5 bases and J by 2 bases, with 12 bases between the two germline ends. The CDR3 is 14 residues long. Germline V gene lookup returns CDR1 SGHAT and CDR2 FQNNGV. Here the CDR3 reads CASSPGEGNYGYTF. The CDR3 region has the DNA TGTGCCAGCAGCCCCGGGGAGGGGAACTATGGCTACACCTTC.

The chain is built from TRBV13 and TRBJ1-1; possibly TRBD1 for D (5 bases). Germline V CDR1 and CDR2: PRHDT, FYEKMQ (reference sequence). The CDR3 has 14 residues. V was trimmed by 3 bases and J by 8 bases, leaving 16 bases between them. The CDR3 spells CASSLQGPFLEAFF. The CDR3 bases are TGTGCCAGCAGCTTGCAGGGCCCGTTCTTGGAAGCTTTCTTT.

V and J are TRBV11-2 and TRBJ2-5; a weak D match, TRBD1 (5 bases). The CDR3 is 17 amino acids. Germline V gene sequence: CDR1 SGHAT, CDR2 FQNNGV. Trimming shortened V by 4 bases and J by 2 bases, and 20 bases separated the two germline ends. The CDR3 protein is CASSWTSTKGSQETQYF. The DNA for the CDR3 is TGTGCCAGCAGCTGGACCAGTACCAAGGGGTCTCAAGAGACCCAGTACTTC.

This clone is a singleton in its sample. The CDR3 loop reads CASSPGTGNQPQHF. CDR3 bases: TGCGCCAGCAGCCCCGGGACTGGCAATCAGCCCCAGCATTTT. The chain employs TRBV5-1 and TRBJ1-5, with D possibly TRBD1 on 5 matching bases. This CDR3 is built from 14 residues. The V gene's germline CDR1 is SGHRS and CDR2 YFSETQ. Trimming left V 4 bases short and J 2 bases short, with 10 bases between.

The chain carries TRBV29-1 and TRBJ2-3; 12 nucleotides align to TRBD2. There are 14 residues in the CDR3. Per germline, CDR1 SQVTM and CDR2 ANQGSEA. Trimming took 6 bases from V and 6 from J; bases not matched to a gene: 7. The CDR3 DNA is TGCAGCGTCTGGACTAGCGGGACTAGGGATACGCAGTATTTT. Amino acids: CSVWTSGTRDTQYF.

The table lists this clone with a count of one. CDR3 nucleotide sequence: TGCGCCAGCAGCCAAACGAGGACAGGGGGATCAGAATCCTACGAGCAGTACTTC. It codes for CASSQTRTGGSESYEQYF. The V gene is TRBV4-1, the J gene TRBJ2-7, with 10 nucleotides matching TRBD1. Germline CDR1 and CDR2: MGHRA and YSYEKL. The CDR3 loop spans 18 amino acids. The J segment lost 1 base and the V segment lost 2 bases, leaving 11 bases of the junction unmatched.

The V gene is TRBV28, the J gene TRBJ2-1, with 13 bases fitting TRBD2. Losses at the gene ends were 4 bases for V and 7 bases for J; bases not matched to a gene: 4. Germline CDR1 MDHEN, CDR2 SYDVKM. This CDR3 is 15 amino acids long. The chain's CDR3 is CASSWTSGSANEQFF. In DNA, the CDR3 is TGTGCCAGCAGTTGGACTAGCGGGAGCGCGAATGAGCAGTTCTTC.

The chain uses TRBV27 and TRBJ2-7; 7 nucleotides line up with TRBD1. CDR1 is MNHEY and CDR2 is SMNVEV in the germline V gene (reference sequence). Trimming cost V 2 bases and J 4 bases; bases outside gene matches: 5. The CDR3 extends over 14 amino acids. CDR3: CASSLTGVWYEQYF. CDR3 nucleotides: TGTGCCAGCAGTTTAACAGGGGTTTGGTACGAGCAGTACTTC.